The source of this T cell receptor beta chain is a study of human T cells and chemical hapten exposure. As for the study in general: Patch testing was performed with 0.01% DPC on the upper back, with reading at 6 days. General study results and limits: Counts of TCRs above 1 in 1000 frequency stayed unchanged with DPC sensitization.

This clonotype showed up many times. Its antigen is unidentified. Each CDR3 protein gets one entry after TCRdb re-called the RACE reads with MiXCR. The table includes around 300,000 distinct CDR3 sequences, 5.5% to 8% detected once. The time point denotes: patch test 1, 2 weeks after DPC sensitization. Noted treatment: therapeutic diphenylcyclopropenone sensitization with weekly scalp DPC. Germline values: CDR1 SEHNR, CDR2 FQNEAQ (reference sequence). The CDR3 loop spans 11 amino acids. V was shortened by 4 bases and J by 7 bases, with 7 bases between the two germline ends. The sequences come from whole blood, collected in connection with sensitization to the hapten diphenylcyclopropenone (DPC). The rearrangement uses TRBV7-9 and TRBJ2-5; D possibly corresponds to TRBD1 (5 bases). This TCR was sampled from a woman under 30 with alopecia areata. Some clones in this sample may be carry-over from other donors' samples. The CDR3 sequence is CASSYQGTQYF. The CDR3 DNA follows: TGTGCCAGCAGCTATCAGGGGACCCAGTACTTC.